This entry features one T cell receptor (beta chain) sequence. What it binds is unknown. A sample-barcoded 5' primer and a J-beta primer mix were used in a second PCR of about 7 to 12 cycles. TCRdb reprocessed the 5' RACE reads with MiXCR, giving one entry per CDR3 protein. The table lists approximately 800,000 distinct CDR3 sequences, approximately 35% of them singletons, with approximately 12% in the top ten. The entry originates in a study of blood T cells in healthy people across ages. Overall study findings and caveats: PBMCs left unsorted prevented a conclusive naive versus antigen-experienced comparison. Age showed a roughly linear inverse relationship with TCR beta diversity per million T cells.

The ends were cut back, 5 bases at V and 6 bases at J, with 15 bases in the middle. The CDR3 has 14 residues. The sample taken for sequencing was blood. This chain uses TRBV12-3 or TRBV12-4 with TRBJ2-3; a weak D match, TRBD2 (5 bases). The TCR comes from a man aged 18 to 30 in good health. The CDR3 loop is CASSLELGGDTQYF. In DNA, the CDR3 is TGTGCCAGCAGTCTGGAACTAGGCGGGGATACGCAGTATTTT.